This T cell receptor beta chain derives from a study of early T cells in non-severe SARS-CoV-2 infection. In the study overall: Bulk RNA from unsorted whole blood was sequenced; chains were unpaired.

Germline CDR1 SGHDN, CDR2 FVKESK. Trimming took 1 base from V and 6 from J; bases not matched to a gene: 6. This CDR3 is 14 amino acids long. TCRdb re-called the 5' RACE reads with MiXCR, one entry per CDR3 protein. The profile shows 55,000 to 70,000 distinct CDR3 sequences, approximately 12% of them singletons. The clonotype comes from an adult who was a healthcare worker with PCR-confirmed SARS-CoV-2 infection or an uninfected control (not recorded which). V usage is TRBV14 and J usage is TRBJ2-7; 7 bases agree with TRBD2. Sequencing input: whole blood. CDR3: CASSQAHASGEQYF. The CDR3 nucleotides read TGTGCCAGCAGCCAAGCCCACGCTAGCGGCGAGCAGTACTTC.